One sample yielded the 32 T cell receptor beta chains listed below, sequenced in a study of blood T cell repertoires in COVID-19. Sequencing used immunoSEQ multiplex PCR; TCRdb keeps in-frame clones, though not all of them. Of about 40,000 clones detected, roughly nine tenths appear once; the ten largest clones hold more than 15%. The sample consisted of peripheral blood. The source is a woman aged 30 to 39 in a cohort sampled during active COVID-19.

The chain is built from TRBV24-1 and TRBJ2-1; possibly TRBD1 for D (6 bases). The CDR3 runs 13 residues. From germline, CDR1 is KGHDR and CDR2 SFDVKD. V lost 3 bases and J lost 6, with 8 bases in between. The CDR3 reads CATSDRGGNEQFF. CDR3 bases: TGTGCCACCAGTGATAGAGGGGGCAATGAGCAGTTCTTC.

The sample holds a few counts of this clone. V is TRBV28 and J is TRBJ1-1; D ambiguous. The germline CDR1 and CDR2 sequences are MDHEN and SYDVKM. The CDR3 loop spans 14 amino acids. Trimming cost V 2 bases and J 4 bases, with 11 bases left between them. In DNA form, the CDR3 reads TGTGCCAGCAGTTTAGTACGGGAGGGCACTGAAGCTTTCTTT. This codes for CASSLVREGTEAFF.

The chain has TRBV2 and TRBJ2-2; D uncertain. Germline V gene sequence: CDR1 SNHLY, CDR2 FYNNEI. This CDR3 region has 15 residues. The V gene lost 4 bases and the J gene lost 5 bases, with 14 bases spanning the gap. This CDR3 is CASSVNSPRTGELFF. The CDR3 DNA is TGTGCCAGCAGTGTAAACTCCCCGAGGACCGGGGAGCTGTTTTTT. Variable domain in full (rest from reference TRBV2 and TRBJ2-2): EPEVTQTPSHQVTQMGQEVILRCVPISNHLYFYWYRQILGQKVEFLVSFYNNEISEKSEIFDDQFSVERPDGSNFTLKIRSTKLEDSAMYFCASSVNSPRTGELFFGEGSRLTVL.

V gene TRBV7-2 combines with J gene TRBJ2-2; D is perhaps TRBD1 (7 bases). Germline V gene lookup returns CDR1 SGHTA and CDR2 FQGNSA. There are 14 residues in the CDR3. Between the trimmed V and J ends, which lost 5 bases and 2 bases, there was a span of 9 bases. The CDR3 sequence: CASSQGGNTGELFF. The CDR3 DNA reads as TGTGCCAGCAGCCAGGGGGGAAACACCGGGGAGCTGTTTTTT.

This clone was counted a single time. CDR3 residues: CASTPERLAGGPGGTDTQYF. DNA of the CDR3: TGTGCCAGTACCCCGGAACGACTAGCGGGAGGGCCTGGGGGCACAGATACGCAGTATTTT. V and J are TRBV19 and TRBJ2-3, with 14 nucleotides matching TRBD2. The CDR3 is 20 residues long. From germline, CDR1 is LNHDA and CDR2 SQIVND (reference sequence). The trim removed 7 bases at V and 1 base at J, leaving 16 bases unmatched. Using reference TRBV19 and TRBJ2-3 for the parts outside the CDR3, the full variable domain is DGGITQSPKYLFRKEGQNVTLSCEQNLNHDAMYWYRQDPGQGLRLIYYSQIVNDFQKGDIAEGYSVSREKKESFPLTVTSAQKNPTAFYLCASTPERLAGGPGGTDTQYFGPGTRLTVL.

The CDR3 spells CASIPGTGELFF. Here the CDR3 DNA reads TGTGCCAGCATTCCGGGGACCGGGGAGCTGTTTTTT. The chain couples TRBV28 to TRBJ2-2; TRBD2 is a possible D gene (5 bases). V shed 7 bases and J shed 5 bases, with 8 bases lying between them. Germline CDR1 reads MDHEN; CDR2 reads SYDVKM. This CDR3 contains 12 residues.

The chain recombines TRBV5-4 with TRBJ2-1, with D perhaps matching TRBD2 (5 bases). Deletions cut 4 bases from V and 0 bases from J, with 23 bases between. From germline, CDR1 is SGHNT and CDR2 YYREEE (reference sequence). The CDR3 loop spans 19 amino acids. DNA of the CDR3: TGTGCCAGCAGCCCCGGGCTAGCTTTCTTCCCGAGCTCCTACAATGAGCAGTTCTTC. It codes for CASSPGLAFFPSSYNEQFF.

This chain links TRBV6-5 with TRBJ1-1; tentative D call: TRBD1 (6 bases). V was cut by 6 bases and J by 6 bases, with 11 bases left in between. This CDR3 contains 12 residues. Germline V gene sequence: CDR1 MNHEY, CDR2 SVGAGI. CDR3 region: CASRRQASEAFF. CDR3 nucleotide sequence: TGTGCCAGCAGACGACAGGCTTCTGAAGCTTTCTTT.

V usage is TRBV9 and J usage is TRBJ2-7, with TRBD1 matching 7 bases. Germline V gene lookup returns CDR1 SGDLS and CDR2 YYNGEE. The CDR3 is 12 amino acids. With V trimmed by 4 bases and J by 6 bases, 4 bases remained unmatched. CDR3 protein: CASSTHRGEQYF. The CDR3 DNA follows: TGTGCCAGCAGCACGCACAGGGGCGAGCAGTACTTC.

This chain joins TRBV4-3 and TRBJ2-1, with D possibly TRBD1 on 6 matching bases. V was clipped by 0 bases and J by 6 bases, with 12 bases between them. The CDR3 has 15 residues. CDR1 is LGHNA and CDR2 is YSLEER in the germline V gene. As DNA, the CDR3 is TGCGCCAGCAGCCAAGATCAGGGGACCACCAATGAGCAGTTCTTC. Translation gives CASSQDQGTTNEQFF.

V usage is TRBV15 and J usage is TRBJ2-1; 9 positions match TRBD1. Germline CDR1 is LNHNV and CDR2 is YYDKDF (reference sequence). The CDR3 totals 14 residues. The V segment lost 3 bases and the J segment 3 bases; nucleotides outside the gene matches: 0. In DNA form, the CDR3 reads TGTGCCACCAGCAGGGACAGGGGCTACAATGAGCAGTTCTTC. It encodes CATSRDRGYNEQFF.

This chain connects TRBV27 to TRBJ2-7, with a tentative D call TRBD1 (5 bases). Germline CDR1 is MNHEY and CDR2 is SMNVEV (reference sequence). With 9 bases removed from V and 3 bases from J, the gap between germline ends came to 9 bases. The length of the CDR3 is 11 residues. CDR3 in amino acids: CASSQGYEQYF. DNA of the CDR3: TGTGCCAGTTCGCAGGGCTACGAGCAGTACTTC.

The chain links TRBV19 to TRBJ2-2; 12 positions agree with TRBD2. Germline V lookup: CDR1 LNHDA, CDR2 SQIVND (reference sequence). The V segment lost 6 bases and the J segment 3 bases; nucleotides outside the gene matches: 5. The CDR3 runs to 16 residues. The DNA for the CDR3 is TGTGCCAGTAGCCCGGGACTAGCGGGCGACACCGGGGAGCTGTTTTTT. Translating gives CASSPGLAGDTGELFF. The entire variable domain, with the rest obtained from reference TRBV19 and TRBJ2-2, is as follows: DGGITQSPKYLFRKEGQNVTLSCEQNLNHDAMYWYRQDPGQGLRLIYYSQIVNDFQKGDIAEGYSVSREKKESFPLTVTSAQKNPTAFYLCASSPGLAGDTGELFFGEGSRLTVL.

This rearrangement joins TRBV14 to TRBJ2-7; D is unresolved. The CDR3 spans 15 residues. Germline loops: CDR1 SGHDN, CDR2 FVKESK. Trimming shortened V by 1 base and J by 0 bases, and 10 bases separated the two germline ends. Here the CDR3 reads CASSQVHGSSYEQYF. As DNA, the CDR3 is TGTGCCAGCAGCCAAGTCCACGGTAGCTCCTACGAGCAGTACTTC.

The V and J genes are TRBV29-1 and TRBJ2-7; D might be TRBD1 (6 bases). The CDR3 length is 13 residues. Germline V gene data show CDR1 as SQVTM and CDR2 as ANQGSEA. V lost 3 bases to trimming and J lost 2 bases, with 11 bases between them. CDR3 in amino acids: CSVDYGGTYEQYF. CDR3 nucleotide sequence: TGCAGCGTTGATTATGGGGGCACCTACGAGCAGTACTTC.

CDR3 DNA: TGTGCCACCAGTGAAGACAGACAAGAGACCCAGTACTTC. Protein product: CATSEDRQETQYF. This rearrangement joins TRBV24-1 to TRBJ2-5, with D tentatively TRBD1 (5 bases). The CDR3 spans 13 residues. Germline values: CDR1 KGHDR, CDR2 SFDVKD. Deletions cut 4 bases from V and 2 bases from J, with 7 bases between.

The rearrangement uses TRBV6-6 and TRBJ2-7; TRBD2 matches 10 bases. Germline trimming cut 6 bases from V and 4 bases from J; bases unmatched to any gene: 3. This CDR3 has 13 residues. CDR1 and CDR2 (germline): MNHNY, SVGAGI (reference sequence). CDR3 in DNA: TGTGCCAGCAGGCCTAGCGGGAGTTACGAGCAGTACTTC. The encoded protein is CASRPSGSYEQYF.

The V and J genes are TRBV25-1 and TRBJ1-2; 12 bases line up with TRBD1. In germline, CDR1 is MGHDK, CDR2 SYGVNS. After removal of 3 bases from V and 4 bases from J, the junction contained 0 bases not matched to a gene. This CDR3 contains 14 residues. CDR3 sequence: CASSEGQGAYGYTF. The CDR3 DNA sequence: TGTGCCAGCAGTGAGGGACAGGGGGCCTATGGCTACACCTTC.

The V and J genes are TRBV7-6 and TRBJ2-1, with 9 bases aligning to TRBD2. V lost 5 bases and J lost 2; bases outside the gene matches: 10. The CDR3 contains 17 residues. CDR1 SGHVS and CDR2 FNYEAQ come from the germline V gene. In DNA form, the CDR3 reads TGTGCCAGCAGCCCTACCCTAGCGGGGATACCCTACAATGAGCAGTTCTTC. As protein: CASSPTLAGIPYNEQFF.

V usage is TRBV19 and J usage is TRBJ2-7; 14 positions match TRBD2. This CDR3 contains 18 residues. With V trimmed by 3 bases and J by 2 bases, 9 bases remained unmatched. Germline V gene data show CDR1 as LNHDA and CDR2 as SQIVND (reference sequence). CDR3 coding DNA: TGTGCCAGTAGTATCCGCCCGGGACTAGCGGGAGTAACCTACGAGCAGTACTTC. Protein: CASSIRPGLAGVTYEQYF.

The V gene is TRBV6-5, the J gene TRBJ1-6; TRBD1 matches 8 bases. V trimming: 8 bases; J trimming: 7 bases; junction bases outside the gene matches: 4. The CDR3 has 13 amino acids. The germline V gene encodes CDR1 MNHEY and CDR2 SVGAGI. CDR3 residues: CASSGTGNSPLHF. The DNA of the CDR3 is TGTGCCAGCTCCGGGACAGGAAATTCACCCCTCCACTTT.

This clone was observed once. The V and J genes are TRBV6-1 and TRBJ2-1, with TRBD2 matching 9 bases. Germline-derived CDR1 and CDR2 are MNHNS and SASEGT. The CDR3 length is 16 residues. The J segment lost 3 bases and the V segment lost 0 bases, leaving 3 bases of the junction unmatched. Here the CDR3 DNA reads TGTGCCAGCAGTGAAGCGGGACTAGCTCGCTACAATGAGCAGTTCTTC. Its translation: CASSEAGLARYNEQFF.

V gene TRBV11-3 combines with J gene TRBJ2-1; no clear D gene. The V end was cut by 4 bases, the J end by 7 bases, with 17 bases between. The length of the CDR3 is 15 residues. Germline CDR1 is SGHNT and CDR2 is YENEEA. The CDR3 spells CASSSRRSPKNEQFF. DNA of the CDR3: TGTGCCAGCAGCTCCCGCCGGTCTCCGAAGAATGAGCAGTTCTTC. Looking up the rest from reference TRBV11-3 and TRBJ2-1 gives the full variable domain: EAGVVQSPRYKIIEKKQPVAFWCNPISGHNTLYWYLQNLGQGPELLIRYENEEAVDDSQLPKDRFSAERLKGVDSTLKIQPAELGDSAVYLCASSSRRSPKNEQFFGPGTRLTVL.

The V call is TRBV19, the J call TRBJ1-3, with TRBD1 as a possible D gene (5 bases). Germline CDR1 is LNHDA and CDR2 is SQIVND (reference sequence). The CDR3 spans 15 residues. Trimming pared 8 bases from V and 1 base from J, leaving 15 bases between. The CDR3 nucleotides are TGTGCCAGTTCTATTCAAGGGGAATCTGGAAACACCATATATTTT. Protein product: CASSIQGESGNTIYF.

The genes are TRBV7-6 and TRBJ2-5, with D possibly being TRBD1 (6 bases). CDR1 and CDR2 (germline): SGHVS, FNYEAQ. CDR3 length equals 15 residues. V was pared by 3 bases and J by 2 bases, with 13 bases between. In DNA, the CDR3 is TGTGCCAGCAGCTTTTACTCGCAGGGGCAAGAGACCCAGTACTTC. Its protein is CASSFYSQGQETQYF. Together with reference TRBV7-6 and TRBJ2-5, the CDR3 gives the full variable domain: GAGVSQSPRYKVTKRGQDVALRCDPISGHVSLYWYRQALGQGPEFLTYFNYEAQQDKSGLPNDRFSAERPEGSISTLTIQRTEQRDSAMYRCASSFYSQGQETQYFGPGTRLLVL.

The chain links TRBV4-1 to TRBJ2-1; 9 bases match TRBD2. Trimming took 2 bases from V and 8 from J; bases not matched to a gene: 16. Germline V gene sequence: CDR1 MGHRA, CDR2 YSYEKL. The CDR3 is 18 amino acids. In DNA, the CDR3 is TGCGCCAGCAGCCAAATACGGCGGGAGGGCCTCTACGGGGATGAGCAGTTCTTC. It yields the protein CASSQIRREGLYGDEQFF.

The genes are TRBV11-3 and TRBJ2-2; 7 bases are shared with TRBD1. The junction had 8 bases not matched to a gene; V was cut back by 2 bases and J by 5 bases. The CDR3 is made up of 16 amino acids. Per germline, CDR1 SGHNT and CDR2 YENEEA. The chain's CDR3 is CASSLTGTVRTGELFF. CDR3 sequence (DNA): TGTGCCAGCAGCTTAACGGGGACAGTACGGACCGGGGAGCTGTTTTTT.

The V call is TRBV7-9, the J call TRBJ1-4; 9 nucleotides agree with TRBD1. The CDR3 is 14 residues long. Germline V gene data show CDR1 as SEHNR and CDR2 as FQNEAQ (reference sequence). Germline trimming cut 5 bases from V and 4 bases from J; bases unmatched to any gene: 2. CDR3 sequence: CASSRQGDNEKLFF. The CDR3 DNA reads as TGTGCCAGCAGCAGACAGGGGGATAATGAAAAACTGTTTTTT.

The V call is TRBV7-2, the J call TRBJ2-7; 9 bases match TRBD1. The CDR3 runs 16 residues. V shed 3 bases and J 7 bases; nucleotides not matched to a gene: 13. Germline assignment: CDR1 SGHTA and CDR2 FQGNSA. The CDR3: CASSFGTGHFGDEQYF. As DNA, the CDR3 is TGTGCCAGCAGCTTCGGGACAGGGCACTTTGGGGATGAGCAGTACTTC.

This sequence joins TRBV24-1 and TRBJ2-3; TRBD2 aligns across 14 bases. The germline V gene encodes CDR1 KGHDR and CDR2 SFDVKD. CDR3 length: 16 amino acids. Trimming at V came to 3 bases and at J to 7 bases, leaving 5 bases not matched to a gene. The CDR3 loop is CATSDPTSGRANTQYF. The CDR3 nucleotides read TGTGCCACCAGTGATCCGACTAGCGGGAGGGCTAATACGCAGTATTTT.

The chain couples TRBV13 to TRBJ2-1; D might be TRBD2 (6 bases). The length of the CDR3 is 12 residues. The germline V gene has CDR1 PRHDT and CDR2 FYEKMQ (reference sequence). The V end was cut by 7 bases, the J end by 8 bases, with 12 bases between. The CDR3 is CASNGGNHEQFF. CDR3 DNA sequence: TGTGCCAGCAATGGGGGGAACCATGAGCAGTTCTTC.

The V and J genes are TRBV6-5 and TRBJ2-7; TRBD1 agrees at 9 bases. V dropped 8 bases and J dropped 6; count of bases not matched to a gene: 11. Looked up from germline, CDR1 is MNHEY and CDR2 is SVGAGI. The CDR3 consists of 14 residues. The CDR3 loop is CASQESGQGSEQYF. The CDR3 coding sequence is TGTGCCAGCCAGGAATCGGGACAGGGATCCGAGCAGTACTTC.